Each of the 23 T cell receptor beta chains below was sequenced from the same sample in a study of T cells in Graves' hyperthyroidism and ophthalmopathy. RNA transcripts were the template for amplifying TCR beta CDR3 regions. TCR CDR3 regions were first amplified by RT-PCR with HTBI primers. TCRdb re-derived calls from the multiplex PCR reads in MiXCR, one entry per CDR3 protein. The repertoire holds 500,000 to 800,000 distinct CDR3 sequences, with 45% as singletons. The specimen sequenced was peripheral blood or thyroid tissue (not recorded which). The receptors originated from an adult man with Graves' disease, either hyperthyroidism or ophthalmopathy (not recorded which).

V is TRBV9 and J is TRBJ1-2; possible D gene TRBD1, 5 bases. The V and J ends lost 5 bases and 0 bases respectively, with 11 bases between them. Per the germline V gene, CDR1 is SGDLS and CDR2 is YYNGEE. The CDR3 loop spans 14 amino acids. The CDR3 is CASSGAATNYGYTF. As DNA, the CDR3 is TGTGCCAGCAGTGGGGCCGCAACTAACTATGGCTACACCTTC. Together with reference TRBV9 and TRBJ1-2, the CDR3 gives the full variable domain: DSGVTQTPKHLITATGQRVTLRCSPRSGDLSVYWYQQSLDQGLQFLIQYYNGEERAKGNILERFSAQQFPDLHSELNLSSLELGDSALYFCASSGAATNYGYTFGSGTRLTVV.

Worth noting for this clonotype: The junction shows a germline mismatch at one end, possibly a read error. V and J are TRBV19 and TRBJ1-1; no clear D gene. The germline CDR1 and CDR2 sequences are LNHDA and SQIVND (reference sequence). The CDR3 spans 15 residues. This chain's CDR3 is CASSQITGSEAEAFF. CDR3 sequence (DNA): TGTGCCAGTAGTCAAATTACCGGGAGCGAAGCTGAAGCCTTCTTT.

The chain combines TRBV29-1 with TRBJ1-2; 7 bases fit TRBD1. CDR3 length: 15 residues. V was clipped by 8 bases and J by 8 bases; unmatched bases: 20. Germline lookup yields CDR1 SQVTM and CDR2 ANQGSEA. The CDR3 sequence is CSQEGLRGRGNGYTF. The CDR3 coding sequence is TGCAGCCAAGAGGGGCTGAGGGGGCGCGGGAACGGCTACACCTTC.

For this clonotype: The CDR3 does not close with the conserved phenylalanine or tryptophan, likely indicating a read error. The limits of the CDR3 on the DNA are not certain, so only TCRdb's listed CDR3 is given. The chain carries TRBV29-1 and TRBJ1-2; no DNA check was done on the table's D call, TRBD1. The CDR3 spans 8 residues, counting both ends. In germline, CDR1 is SQVTM, CDR2 ANQGSEA. CDR3 sequence reads: CSVDGTAE.

This clonotype has more than one count but fewer than ten. The chain combines TRBV9 with TRBJ1-2, with a possible D match to TRBD1 (5 bases). The germline gives CDR1 SGDLS, CDR2 YYNGEE. Trimming stripped 0 bases from V and 1 base from J, with 13 bases between. This CDR3 spans 16 amino acids. The CDR3 DNA is TGTGCCAGCAGCGTAGCCCCAGGGCCGGGTAACTATGGCTACACCTTC. This sequence encodes CASSVAPGPGNYGYTF.

This clonotype has at least ten counts. The V call is TRBV10-3, the J call TRBJ1-2, with D unresolved. This CDR3 contains 14 residues. Germline-derived CDR1 and CDR2 are ENHRY and SYGVKD. Trimming pared 2 bases from V and 7 bases from J, leaving 14 bases between. In DNA, the CDR3 is TGTGCCATCAGTGAGGAGCTAAATTCATCTGGCTACACCTTC. This translates into CAISEELNSSGYTF.

The V gene is TRBV29-1, the J gene TRBJ1-4; TRBD1 might be the D (5 bases). In germline, CDR1 is SQVTM, CDR2 ANQGSEA. The CDR3 is made up of 15 amino acids. Deletions cut 0 bases from V and 2 bases from J, with 10 bases between. CDR3 in DNA: TGCAGCGTTGAAGATATTAGGGGTACTAATGAAAAACTGTTTTTT. Translation gives CSVEDIRGTNEKLFF.

This clonotype was observed a single time. Germline is not matched at one junction end, which may reflect a read error. This chain links TRBV10-3 with TRBJ1-3; D unclear. The germline V gene encodes CDR1 ENHRY and CDR2 SYGVKD. CDR3 length: 15 amino acids. CDR3 protein: CASSYSRLAGNTIYF. Written as DNA, the CDR3 is TGTGCCAGCAGTTACTCGAGGTTGGCTGGAAACACCATATATTTT.

This clonotype was picked up many times. V gene TRBV10-3 combines with J gene TRBJ2-6; the D is unclear. The CDR3 extends over 17 amino acids. CDR1 is ENHRY, CDR2 SYGVKD, per germline. V lost 0 bases and J lost 0, with 9 bases in between. CDR3 bases: TGTGCCATCAGTGAGTCGATTCTTACCTCTGGGGCCAACGTCCTGACTTTC. Translation gives CAISESILTSGANVLTF.

Turning to this clonotype: A clone one base away is much larger, so this may be a read error. The rearrangement links TRBV10-3 to TRBJ2-7; tentative D call: TRBD2 (6 bases). The CDR3 length is 13 residues. CDR1 ENHRY and CDR2 SYGVKD come from the germline V gene. The CDR3 region is CAIRREVPYEQHF. The CDR3 region has the DNA TGTGCCATCCGGAGGGAGGTCCCCTACGAGCAGCACTTC.

This clonotype was recorded at least ten times. The chain has TRBV24-1 and TRBJ1-2; D might be TRBD1 (6 bases). Germline assignment: CDR1 KGHDR and CDR2 SFDVKD. The CDR3 is 14 amino acids. Trimming shortened V by 4 bases and J by 4 bases, and 12 bases separated the two germline ends. This CDR3 is CATSDVGRGYGYTF. The DNA for the CDR3 is TGTGCCACCAGTGACGTTGGCAGGGGCTATGGCTACACCTTC.

This clonotype came up a few times. The chain carries TRBV6-4 and TRBJ1-2; D call uncertain. The CDR3 runs to 13 residues. Trimming pared 0 bases from V and 0 bases from J, leaving 2 bases between. In germline, CDR1 is MRHNA, CDR2 SNTAGT. CDR3 bases: TGTGCCAGCAGTGACTCCCCTAACTATGGCTACACCTTC. Encoded protein: CASSDSPNYGYTF.

J is TRBJ1-6 and V is TRBV15, with D perhaps TRBD1 (5 bases). V was cut by 3 bases and J by 4 bases, with 10 bases left in between. The CDR3 length is 15 residues. Germline CDR1 is LNHNV and CDR2 is YYDKDF (reference sequence). The CDR3 is CATSSGGGYNSPLHF. CDR3 nucleotide sequence: TGTGCCACCAGCAGCGGGGGGGGGTATAATTCACCCCTCCACTTT.

This clonotype was seen many times. This chain uses TRBV24-1 with TRBJ1-2; 7 bases align to TRBD1. This CDR3 spans 14 amino acids. V dropped 5 bases and J dropped 5; count of bases not matched to a gene: 7. Germline CDR1 is KGHDR and CDR2 is SFDVKD. This chain's CDR3 is CATSGAGTAYGYTF. For the CDR3, the DNA is TGTGCCACCAGTGGCGCAGGGACAGCTTATGGCTACACCTTC.

On this clonotype: Being one base from a much bigger clone, this may be a read error. The CDR3 sequence is CASSSTVYTEAFF. Written as DNA, the CDR3 is TGTGCCAGCAGCTCGACAGTGTACACTGAAGCTTTCTTT. The genes are TRBV5-4 and TRBJ1-1, with a tentative D call TRBD1 (5 bases). The CDR3 extends over 13 amino acids. V lost 3 bases to trimming and J lost 3 bases, with 9 bases between them. Germline CDR1 reads SGHNT; CDR2 reads YYREEE (reference sequence).

The V gene is TRBV20-1, the J gene TRBJ1-2; D remains unclear. The ends were cut back, 2 bases at V and 2 bases at J, with 12 bases in the middle. Germline-derived CDR1 and CDR2 are DFQATT and SNEGSKA (reference sequence). This CDR3 comprises 14 residues. The CDR3: CSARPHGRNYGYTF. The CDR3 DNA reads as TGCAGTGCTAGACCACACGGAAGAAACTATGGCTACACCTTC.

This clonotype was seen repeatedly, ten times or more. The chain combines TRBV29-1 with TRBJ1-1, with 7 bases identical to TRBD1. The CDR3 length is 14 residues. CDR1 SQVTM and CDR2 ANQGSEA come from the germline V gene. The V and J ends lost 3 bases and 5 bases, in that order; junction bases with no gene match: 9. The CDR3 nucleotides read TGCAGCGTTGACCCGACAGGGATCGGAACTGAAGCTTTCTTT. This codes for CSVDPTGIGTEAFF.

This clonotype has just a few counts. The chain employs TRBV4-2 and TRBJ2-7; 7 bases line up with TRBD1. The length of the CDR3 is 16 residues. The V segment lost 1 base and the J segment 7 bases; nucleotides outside the gene matches: 13. Germline CDR1 and CDR2: LGHNA and YNFKEQ. CDR3 DNA sequence: TGTGCCAGCAGCCAAGGGAACCCGACAGGGCAGGAGGAGCAGTACTTC. Residues: CASSQGNPTGQEEQYF.

This clonotype was detected a few times. The V call is TRBV20-1, the J call TRBJ1-5; possibly TRBD1 for D (6 bases). The CDR3 spans 12 residues. V was clipped by 5 bases and J by 4 bases, with 9 bases between them. The germline V gene has CDR1 DFQATT and CDR2 SNEGSKA (reference sequence). CDR3 region: CSAGTPNQPQHF. The CDR3 DNA reads TGCAGTGCTGGGACACCAAATCAGCCCCAGCATTTT.

This clonotype was found a few times. This chain connects TRBV20-1 to TRBJ2-7; 7 positions agree with TRBD2. Germline CDR1 DFQATT, CDR2 SNEGSKA (reference sequence). V shed 3 bases and J 6 bases; nucleotides not matched to a gene: 11. The CDR3 is made up of 14 amino acids. The CDR3 is CSASGERDGGEQYF. The CDR3 nucleotides are TGCAGTGCTAGCGGAGAGCGGGACGGGGGCGAGCAGTACTTC.

The chain uses TRBV2 and TRBJ2-7; D may correspond to TRBD1 or TRBD2 (6 bases each). The germline CDR1 and CDR2 sequences are SNHLY and FYNNEI. Between the trimmed V and J ends, which lost 5 bases and 4 bases, there was a span of 18 bases. The CDR3 spans 15 residues. CDR3 in DNA: TGTGCCAGCAGTTATCCCGCGGGACACGATTACGAGCAGTACTTC. It yields the protein CASSYPAGHDYEQYF. Supplemented by reference TRBV2 and TRBJ2-7, the full variable domain reads EPEVTQTPSHQVTQMGQEVILRCVPISNHLYFYWYRQILGQKVEFLVSFYNNEISEKSEIFDDQFSVERPDGSNFTLKIRSTKLEDSAMYFCASSYPAGHDYEQYFGPGTRLTVT.

This clonotype came up a few times. The chain employs TRBV12-3 or TRBV12-4 and TRBJ1-1; 9 bases line up with TRBD1. V gave up 3 bases and J gave up 4 bases; unmatched junction bases: 6. The CDR3 runs to 15 residues. The DNA for the CDR3 is TGTGCCAGCAGTTTGGGACAGGGTCTGAGCACTGAAGCTTTCTTT. Protein product: CASSLGQGLSTEAFF.

This clonotype was observed many times. CDR3 DNA: TGTGCCAGCAGCTTCGCGAACACCGGGGAGCTGTTTTTT. This sequence encodes CASSFANTGELFF. The chain carries TRBV7-2 and TRBJ2-2; D is unresolved. CDR3 size: 13 residues. Germline values: CDR1 SGHTA, CDR2 FQGNSA. V lost 3 bases to trimming and J lost 0 bases, with 2 bases between them.